A selection of T cell receptor beta chains follows, all from one sample in a study of CD8+ T cells in alopecia areata. Using immunoSEQ multiplex PCR, the repertoire was profiled, and TCRdb retains in-frame clones only, with some absent. This sample carries 200,000 to 250,000 clones, approximately 38% of them seen once, and the ten largest clones take 0.48%. This specimen consisted of CD4+ T cells sorted from blood, obtained around week 31, from a patient treated with tofacitinib. All receptors come from a human donor with alopecia areata. Each CDR3 is given with its conserved first and last residue. The size field is filled for only some rows; it gives once, few, many or a size class.

>14|TRBV6-1|TRBJ2-6|-
CASSPGSGANVLTF
>15|TRBV25-1|TRBJ1-5|-
CASSPFREFNQPQHF
>14|TRBV7-6|TRBJ2-1|few
CASSRGGSYNEQFF
>13|TRBV27|TRBJ1-2|-
CASSSGFNYGYTF
>15|TRBV6-5|TRBJ1-5|few
CASRWKGDSNQPQHF
>14|TRBV5-1|TRBJ1-2|-
CASSLNSGVNGYTF
>14|TRBV9|TRBJ2-1|-
CASSTRGTYNEQFF
>14|TRBV29-1|TRBJ1-1|-
CSAYRGGLNTEAFF
>11|TRBV7-3|TRBJ2-1|few
CASSIGQEQFF
>18|TRBV5-1|TRBJ2-5|few
CASSKPGQGAGGQETQYF
>14|TRBV7-2|TRBJ1-2|few
CASSLDGAFYGYTF
>15|TRBV29-1|TRBJ2-1|few
CSVSNRLTGDNEQFF
>13|TRBV2|TRBJ2-7|few
CASSNSGEVKQYF
>15|TRBV29-1|TRBJ2-1|-
CSVALLAGRYNEQFF
>12|TRBV29-1|TRBJ2-2|once
CSARLYTGELFF
>15|TRBV4-2|TRBJ2-2|-
CASSQVIDIPGELFF
>16|TRBV28|TRBJ2-1|-
CASSPIDRRGSNEQFF
>14|TRBV23-1|TRBJ1-6|-
CAREGEHSNSPLHF
>14|TRBV6-1|TRBJ1-5|-
CASRLDRANQPQHF
>14|TRBV7-3|TRBJ1-1|many
CASSLSGVNTEAFF
>15|TRBV6-1|TRBJ1-5|few
CASSPQGLSNQPQHF
>15|TRBV6-1|TRBJ1-2|-
CASSDRRGGGYGYTF
>14|TRBV6-5|TRBJ1-2|few
CASSYEGGSYGYTF
>14|TRBV7-3|TRBJ2-1|few
CASSLTGQAYEQFF
>14|TRBV7-8|TRBJ1-4|-
CASSLSGSGEKLFF
>18|TRBV19|TRBJ2-1|-
CASSIGASGSLTYNEQFF
>13|TRBV6-5|TRBJ1-1|-
CASRPTANTEAFF
>14|TRBV30|TRBJ1-2|-
CAWGDPGGRYGYTF
>14|TRBV7-3|TRBJ2-3|few
CASSLTTGTDTQYF
>14|TRBV7-9|TRBJ2-5|few
CASSMGQYQETQYF
>15|TRBV7-3|TRBJ2-3|-
CASSPEGHSTDTQYF
>11|TRBV2|TRBJ2-1|once
CASTEGGEQFF
>13|TRBV25-1|TRBJ2-5|-
CASSELNGDSPNF
>11|TRBV5-1|TRBJ1-1|few
CASRLTWKAFF
>10|TRBV29-1|TRBJ1-1|-
CSVRDSEAFF
>14|TRBV9|TRBJ1-1|few
CASSVEGMNTEAFF
>15|TRBV5-1|TRBJ2-7|-
CASSPGTSGSVEQYF
>16|TRBV11-2|TRBJ1-5|few
CASSSGTGGSNQPQHF
>9|TRBV5-1|TRBJ2-7|-
CATRTEQYF
>13|TRBV29-1|TRBJ1-3|-
CSVAGLAGNTIYF
>14|TRBV15|TRBJ1-2|-
CATSSGPGNGGYTF
>15|TRBV7-7|TRBJ2-1|-
CASSPGTQTYNEQFF
>12|TRBV29-1|TRBJ2-5|-
CSAGQEKETQYF